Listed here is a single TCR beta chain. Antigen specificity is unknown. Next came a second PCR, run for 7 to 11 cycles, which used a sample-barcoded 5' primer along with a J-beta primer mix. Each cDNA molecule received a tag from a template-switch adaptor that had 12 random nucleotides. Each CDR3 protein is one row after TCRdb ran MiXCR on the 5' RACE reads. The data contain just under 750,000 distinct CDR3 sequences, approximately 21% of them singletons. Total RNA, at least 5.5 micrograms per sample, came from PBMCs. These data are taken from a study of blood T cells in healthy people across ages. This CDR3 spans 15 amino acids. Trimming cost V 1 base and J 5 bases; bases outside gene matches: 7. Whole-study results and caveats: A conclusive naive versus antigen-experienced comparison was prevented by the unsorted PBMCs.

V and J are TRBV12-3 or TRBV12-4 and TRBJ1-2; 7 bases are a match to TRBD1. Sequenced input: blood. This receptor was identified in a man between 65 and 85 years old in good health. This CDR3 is CASSLVKGARYGYTF. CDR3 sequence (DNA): TGTGCCAGCAGTTTAGTGAAGGGGGCCAGATATGGCTACACCTTC.